These 32 T cell receptor beta chains came from one sample sequenced in a study of cytomegalovirus exposure and HLA in healthy donors (dated by TCRdb to 2017 to 2019). The method behind the library was the immunoSEQ multiplex PCR assay. For the multiplex PCR, a mixture combining 60 forward primers for TCR Vbeta segments and 13 reverse primers for TCR Jbeta segments was used. TCRdb obtained this table from immuneACCESS and retained in-frame rearrangements with V and J assigned. These tables miss some clones; where compared with another copy, unresolved V genes account for less than half of the shortfall, and the remainder is unexplained. This sample has some 120,000 clones in its table, and less than 85% of those were observed once. Approximately 9% of the sample goes to the ten largest clones. Sequenced material: PBMCs. The origin of the receptors is a man aged 25 to 40 in good health and CMV-seropositive.

This clone was seen a few times. The V call is TRBV6-5, the J call TRBJ2-7; D might be TRBD2 (8 bases). There are 16 residues in the CDR3. Trimming cost V 0 bases and J 4 bases, with 16 bases left between them. Germline V gene lookup returns CDR1 MNHEY and CDR2 SVGAGI. Written as DNA, the CDR3 is TGTGCCAGCAGTTACTCGTCGGGAGGGGGCTCTTACGAGCAGTACTTC. Translated, it gives CASSYSSGGGSYEQYF.

The chain is built from TRBV5-4 and TRBJ2-1, with 7 nucleotides matching TRBD2. Germline trimming cut 2 bases from V and 4 bases from J; bases unmatched to any gene: 6. CDR3 length: 15 residues. The germline V gene has CDR1 SGHNT and CDR2 YYREEE (reference sequence). The CDR3 bases are TGTGCCAGCAGCTTCGGCGGGGGACTTTACAATGAGCAGTTCTTC. It encodes CASSFGGGLYNEQFF.

V and J are TRBV18 and TRBJ1-4, with D perhaps TRBD1 (5 bases). The germline V gene encodes CDR1 KGHSH and CDR2 LQKENI. The CDR3 has 13 amino acids. Trimming cost V 4 bases and J 7 bases, with 10 bases left between them. The CDR3 DNA sequence: TGTGCCAGCTCACTCAGGGCTGGTGAAAAACTGTTTTTT. It codes for CASSLRAGEKLFF.

The chain couples TRBV5-6 to TRBJ2-7; D is undetermined. From germline, CDR1 is SGHDT and CDR2 YYEEEE. The CDR3 sequence is 14 residues long. Trimming left V 2 bases short and J 7 bases short, with 16 bases between. CDR3 in amino acids: CASSLRNSLWEQYF. DNA of the CDR3: TGTGCCAGCAGCTTAAGGAACAGCCTGTGGGAGCAGTACTTC. Complete variable domain (other parts from reference TRBV5-6 and TRBJ2-7): DAGVTQSPTHLIKTRGQQVTLRCSPKSGHDTVSWYQQALGQGPQFIFQYYEEEERQRGNFPDRFSGHQFPNYSSELNVNALLLGDSALYLCASSLRNSLWEQYFGPGTRLTVT.

This sequence joins TRBV15 and TRBJ2-7; D gene unclear. Germline CDR1 reads LNHNV; CDR2 reads YYDKDF (reference sequence). The V end lost 0 bases, the J end lost 6 bases, and 15 bases lay between the germline ends. The CDR3 has 15 amino acids. CDR3 sequence: CATSRDLAPESEQYF. The CDR3 nucleotides read TGTGCCACCAGCAGAGATTTGGCCCCGGAGAGCGAGCAGTACTTC.

V gene TRBV10-1 combines with J gene TRBJ1-1; D gene ambiguous. This CDR3 spans 13 amino acids. Germline V gene lookup returns CDR1 WNHNN and CDR2 SYGVQD (reference sequence). The V end lost 4 bases, the J end lost 1 base, and 7 bases lay between the germline ends. The CDR3 spells CASSVNRNTEAFF. CDR3 DNA sequence: TGCGCCAGCAGTGTAAACAGGAACACTGAAGCTTTCTTT.

This clone was detected a few times. V usage is TRBV5-1 and J usage is TRBJ1-2; D is perhaps TRBD1 (5 bases). Trimming removed 5 bases at V and 3 bases at J, with 11 bases between. CDR1 is SGHRS and CDR2 is YFSETQ in the germline V gene. This CDR3 contains 13 residues. The chain's CDR3 is CASRARGDYGYTF. CDR3 bases: TGCGCCAGCAGGGCGCGGGGCGACTATGGCTACACCTTC. The full variable domain, with the rest looked up from reference TRBV5-1 and TRBJ1-2, is KAGVTQTPRYLIKTRGQQVTLSCSPISGHRSVSWYQQTPGQGLQFLFEYFSETQRNKGNFPGRFSGRQFSNSRSEMNVSTLELGDSALYLCASRARGDYGYTFGSGTRLTVV.

This clone was recorded once. The chain combines TRBV27 with TRBJ1-5, with TRBD1 matching over 10 bases. Germline V lookup: CDR1 MNHEY, CDR2 SMNVEV (reference sequence). Germline trimming cut 5 bases from V and 7 bases from J; bases unmatched to any gene: 5. The CDR3 totals 14 residues. The CDR3 region has the DNA TGTGCCAGCAGTGTAGACAGGGGGCGGCAGCCCCAGCATTTT. It codes for CASSVDRGRQPQHF.

The chain is built from TRBV6-1 and TRBJ1-4; maybe TRBD1 (6 bases). V shed 7 bases and J shed 8 bases, with 14 bases lying between them. The V gene's germline CDR1 is MNHNS and CDR2 SASEGT. The CDR3 totals 13 residues. CDR3 region: CASNAWGGEKLFF. CDR3 coding DNA: TGTGCCAGCAACGCCTGGGGGGGCGAAAAACTGTTTTTT.

The CDR3 region is CASSLTVGDRTNTGELFF. The CDR3 DNA reads TGCGCCAGCAGCTTGACGGTGGGGGACAGAACGAACACCGGGGAGCTGTTTTTT. The chain uses TRBV5-1 and TRBJ2-2; 7 nucleotides line up with TRBD1. The V and J ends lost 1 base and 0 bases, in that order; junction bases with no gene match: 9. The germline V gene encodes CDR1 SGHRS and CDR2 YFSETQ. The CDR3 totals 18 residues.

This chain connects TRBV2 to TRBJ1-6; D not certain. Trimming took off 4 bases at V and 6 bases at J, with 16 bases between the two ends. Per germline, CDR1 SNHLY and CDR2 FYNNEI. CDR3 length: 16 residues. CDR3 protein: CASSAPWAKFNSPLHF. Here the CDR3 DNA reads TGTGCCAGCAGTGCCCCCTGGGCGAAGTTTAATTCACCCCTCCACTTT.

This clone was recorded a few times. The chain combines TRBV5-1 with TRBJ2-1; 13 bases match TRBD2. Germline CDR1 is SGHRS and CDR2 is YFSETQ. V was clipped by 0 bases and J by 6 bases; unmatched bases: 6. The CDR3 sequence is 17 residues long. The chain's CDR3 is CASSLVLAGGPVNEQFF. In DNA form, the CDR3 reads TGCGCCAGCAGCTTGGTACTAGCGGGGGGGCCTGTCAATGAGCAGTTCTTC.

This clone appeared a single time. The chain joins TRBV30 to TRBJ1-1; tentatively, D is TRBD1 (6 bases). Germline V CDR1 and CDR2: GTSNPN, SVGIG (reference sequence). V was clipped by 4 bases and J by 5 bases, with 11 bases between them. This CDR3 has 12 amino acids. In DNA, the CDR3 is TGTGCCTGGACAGGGGTGGGAACTGAAGCTTTCTTT. Protein: CAWTGVGTEAFF.

A single count supports this clone. J is TRBJ2-1 and V is TRBV9, with TRBD2 matching over 13 bases. This CDR3 spans 16 amino acids. V lost 3 bases, J lost 5 bases, and 5 bases stayed unmatched. Germline V gives CDR1 SGDLS, CDR2 YYNGEE. The CDR3 nucleotides are TGTGCCAGCAGCGAGACCGGGACTAGCGGGGACAATGAGCAGTTCTTC. This translates into CASSETGTSGDNEQFF.

The chain links TRBV6-6 to TRBJ1-1; D is possibly TRBD1 (5 bases). There are 16 residues in the CDR3. Trimming removed 6 bases at V and 1 base at J, with 18 bases between. Looked up from germline, CDR1 is MNHNY and CDR2 is SVGAGI (reference sequence). Written as DNA, the CDR3 is TGTGCCAGCAGCCGTATGGGGGGGGTGAGGAACACTGAAGCTTTCTTT. It specifies CASSRMGGVRNTEAFF.

CDR3 protein: CASSLFPPSSYNSPLHF. DNA of the CDR3: TGTGCCAGCAGCTTATTCCCTCCGAGCTCCTATAATTCACCCCTCCACTTT. The chain recombines TRBV7-3 with TRBJ1-6; D not resolved. The CDR3 runs 17 residues. Germline V gene sequence: CDR1 SGHTA, CDR2 FQGTGA. Between the trimmed V and J ends, which lost 2 bases and 0 bases, there was a span of 11 bases.

V usage is TRBV15 and J usage is TRBJ1-5; no reliable D call. V was shortened by 3 bases and J by 4 bases, with 28 bases between the two germline ends. Germline loops: CDR1 LNHNV, CDR2 YYDKDF (reference sequence). This CDR3 spans 20 amino acids. DNA for the CDR3: TGTGCCACCAGCAGCCTCGGGGTAGTTCAGGCCTCCCCTTTTAATCAGCCCCAGCATTTT. Residues: CATSSLGVVQASPFNQPQHF.

This chain joins TRBV19 and TRBJ2-2; 8 bases align to TRBD1. The V gene end was trimmed by 3 bases and the J gene end by 4 bases; junction bases not matched to a gene: 10. CDR1 is LNHDA, CDR2 SQIVND, per germline (reference sequence). CDR3 length: 17 amino acids. The CDR3 coding sequence is TGTGCCAGTAGTATTTTTCAACAGGGGGGTGTCACCGGGGAGCTGTTTTTT. It translates to CASSIFQQGGVTGELFF.

The rearrangement links TRBV2 to TRBJ1-5, with TRBD1 identical over 12 bases. The J segment lost 3 bases and the V segment lost 8 bases, leaving 2 bases of the junction unmatched. Germline V gene sequence: CDR1 SNHLY, CDR2 FYNNEI. The CDR3 covers 14 residues. CDR3 region: CASRDRGLNQPQHF. The CDR3 DNA reads as TGTGCCAGCCGGGACAGGGGGCTCAATCAGCCCCAGCATTTT.

The chain employs TRBV6-1 and TRBJ2-5, with D possibly matching TRBD1 (6 bases). The J call is doubtful: the DNA matches TRBJ2-7 better. There are 15 residues in the CDR3. Germline CDR1 and CDR2: MNHNS and SASEGT. CDR3 sequence: CASSEAPGESYEQYF. The CDR3 DNA follows: TGTGCCAGCAGTGAAGCCCCAGGGGAATCCTACGAGCAGTACTTC.

This clone was found a few times. This chain links TRBV28 with TRBJ1-4, with 8 positions matching TRBD1. The V segment lost 6 bases and the J segment 5 bases; nucleotides outside the gene matches: 14. CDR1 and CDR2 (germline): MDHEN, SYDVKM. CDR3 length: 17 amino acids. CDR3 sequence: CASRPSPVGQANEKLFF. The CDR3, as DNA: TGTGCCAGCAGACCCTCCCCGGTGGGACAGGCAAATGAAAAACTGTTTTTT.

Only one count was recorded for this clone. The chain joins TRBV2 to TRBJ1-5, with D perhaps TRBD1 (5 bases). CDR1 and CDR2 from the germline V gene are SNHLY and FYNNEI. V was pared by 7 bases and J by 3 bases, with 10 bases between. The CDR3 runs 13 residues. CDR3 amino acids: CASNTGFNQPQHF. CDR3 DNA sequence: TGTGCCAGCAATACAGGTTTCAATCAGCCCCAGCATTTT.

This chain uses TRBV19 with TRBJ1-2; tentatively, D is TRBD1 (5 bases). The length of the CDR3 is 20 residues. Trimming removed 3 bases at V and 0 bases at J, with 26 bases between. The germline gives CDR1 LNHDA, CDR2 SQIVND (reference sequence). The CDR3 DNA reads TGTGCCAGTAGTATTGGGGCGTGGCGGACTATAAGGGAGACTAACTATGGCTACACCTTC. Amino acid sequence: CASSIGAWRTIRETNYGYTF.

J is TRBJ1-5 and V is TRBV6-5; TRBD1 might be the D (5 bases). The CDR3 has 16 residues. Germline values: CDR1 MNHEY, CDR2 SVGAGI. Between the trimmed V and J ends, which lost 4 bases and 6 bases, there was a span of 19 bases. Here the CDR3 reads CASSSLGSLGGQPQHF. The CDR3 DNA sequence: TGTGCCAGCAGTTCATTGGGGAGTTTGGGGGGTCAGCCCCAGCATTTT.

The chain carries TRBV6-1 and TRBJ2-3; 7 bases are shared with TRBD1. V was clipped by 4 bases and J by 0 bases; unmatched bases: 4. CDR3 length: 15 residues. Germline lookup yields CDR1 MNHNS and CDR2 SASEGT. The CDR3 spells CASSVGTVSTDTQYF. The CDR3 DNA follows: TGTGCCAGCAGTGTTGGGACAGTTAGCACAGATACGCAGTATTTT.

The V and J genes are TRBV19 and TRBJ1-4, with TRBD1 identical over 7 bases. The length of the CDR3 is 15 residues. CDR1 is LNHDA, CDR2 SQIVND, per germline (reference sequence). Trimming at V came to 11 bases and at J to 0 bases, leaving 9 bases not matched to a gene. CDR3 amino acids: CASGQRIATNEKLFF. In DNA, the CDR3 is TGTGCCTCGGGACAGAGAATTGCAACTAATGAAAAACTGTTTTTT.

The CDR3 DNA is TGTGCCAGCAGGCCCGCCCCCCAACAGGTGCCGACGAACACCGGGGAGCTGTTTTTT. Protein: CASRPAPQQVPTNTGELFF. The chain carries TRBV11-3 and TRBJ2-2; tentative D call: TRBD1 (5 bases). Germline V lookup: CDR1 SGHNT, CDR2 YENEEA. With 6 bases removed from V and 0 bases from J, the gap between germline ends came to 23 bases. The CDR3 is 19 residues long.

The rearrangement joins TRBV6-5 to TRBJ1-2; D is perhaps TRBD1 (6 bases). Germline V gene lookup returns CDR1 MNHEY and CDR2 SVGAGI. Between the trimmed V and J ends, which lost 5 bases and 8 bases, there was a span of 18 bases. The CDR3 is 14 residues long. CDR3 sequence: CASSPLPGVEGYTF. CDR3 coding DNA: TGTGCCAGCAGTCCCCTCCCAGGGGTGGAGGGCTACACCTTC.

This clone was seen only a few times. The chain joins TRBV20-1 to TRBJ2-3; no clear D. Germline values: CDR1 DFQATT, CDR2 SNEGSKA (reference sequence). V was trimmed by 4 bases and J by 6 bases, leaving 8 bases between them. The CDR3 runs 11 residues. In DNA, the CDR3 is TGCAGTGCTACCCTCCAGGATACGCAGTATTTT. Its protein is CSATLQDTQYF.

V and J are TRBV12-5 and TRBJ2-2, with no clear D. CDR1 and CDR2 (germline): LGHNT, FRNRAP. The CDR3 consists of 15 residues. V lost 2 bases and J 5 bases, leaving 12 bases between the germline ends. The CDR3 bases are TGTGCTAGTGGTTTGCCCCGCACTGTTACCGGGGAGCTGTTTTTT. Translating it yields CASGLPRTVTGELFF.

The chain couples TRBV7-3 to TRBJ2-2; 7 nucleotides align to TRBD2. Germline CDR1 SGHTA, CDR2 FQGTGA. Germline trimming cut 5 bases from V and 7 bases from J; bases unmatched to any gene: 4. CDR3 size: 13 residues. CDR3 in amino acids: CASSLWEGGELFF. CDR3 coding DNA: TGTGCCAGCAGCCTCTGGGAGGGCGGGGAGCTGTTTTTT.

CDR3 nucleotide sequence: TGTGCTAGTGGTTTAGAACTCTCCTACGAGCAGTACTTC. It codes for CASGLELSYEQYF. The chain combines TRBV12-5 with TRBJ2-7; D gene uncertain. The CDR3 spans 13 residues. The V and J ends lost 3 bases and 0 bases respectively, with 6 bases between them. Looked up from germline, CDR1 is LGHNT and CDR2 is FRNRAP.